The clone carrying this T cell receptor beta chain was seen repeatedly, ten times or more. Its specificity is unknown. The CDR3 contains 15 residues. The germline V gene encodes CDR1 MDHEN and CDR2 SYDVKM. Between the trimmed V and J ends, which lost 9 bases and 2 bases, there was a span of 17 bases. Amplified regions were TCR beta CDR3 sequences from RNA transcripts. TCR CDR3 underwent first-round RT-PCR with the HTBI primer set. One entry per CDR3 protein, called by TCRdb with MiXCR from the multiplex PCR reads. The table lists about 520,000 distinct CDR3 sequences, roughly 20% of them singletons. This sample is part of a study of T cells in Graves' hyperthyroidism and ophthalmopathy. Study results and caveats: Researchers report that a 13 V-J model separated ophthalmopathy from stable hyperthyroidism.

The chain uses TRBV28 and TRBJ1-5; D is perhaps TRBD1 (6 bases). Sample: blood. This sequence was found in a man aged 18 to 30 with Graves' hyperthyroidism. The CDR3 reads CASREGGGGNQPQHF. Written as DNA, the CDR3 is TGTGCCAGTCGGGAAGGGGGAGGGGGCAATCAGCCCCAGCATTTT.